What follows are 20 T cell receptor beta chains derived from one specimen sequenced in a study of control samples from healthy donors and cancer patients. Repertoires were generated with immunoSEQ multiplex PCR, while TCRdb's copy carries only in-frame clones and drops some. The sample gives around 130,000 clones, roughly 89% of which show up once; around an eighth is in the top ten. Sequenced input: blood. The receptors come from a man between 25 and 39 years old in good health.

The genes are TRBV21-1 and TRBJ2-7. TRBV21-1 is a documented pseudogene. The CDR3 is 11 residues long. The CDR3 here is CASSEGRRQYV. The CDR3 DNA reads as TGTGCCAGCAGCGAGGGACGTAGGCAGTACGTC.

In this sample, this clone turned up a few times. This sequence joins TRBV19 and TRBJ1-1, with TRBD1 as a possible D gene (6 bases). CDR1 LNHDA and CDR2 SQIVND come from the germline V gene (reference sequence). The CDR3 has 16 amino acids. V lost 0 bases, J lost 1 base, and 12 bases lay in between. The CDR3 reads CASSIDTPDRNTEAFF. DNA for the CDR3: TGTGCCAGTAGTATAGATACCCCGGACAGGAACACTGAAGCTTTCTTT.

This chain uses TRBV29-1 with TRBJ1-1; possible D gene TRBD1, 6 bases. Germline values: CDR1 SQVTM, CDR2 ANQGSEA. The CDR3 length is 13 residues. The V end was cut by 8 bases, the J end by 0 bases, with 13 bases between. CDR3 loop: CSTRQDLNTEAFF. In nucleotides, the CDR3 is TGCAGCACTAGACAGGACTTGAACACTGAAGCTTTCTTT.

This rearrangement joins TRBV5-1 to TRBJ1-1; D is possibly TRBD1 (6 bases). This CDR3 contains 14 residues. V dropped 4 bases and J dropped 6 bases, with 16 bases sitting between them. The germline V gene encodes CDR1 SGHRS and CDR2 YFSETQ. The CDR3 nucleotides are TGCGCCAGCAGCCACAGGGCGGTGGAGGCTGAAGCTTTCTTT. It translates to CASSHRAVEAEAFF.

The chain joins TRBV5-6 to TRBJ2-3, with TRBD2 matching 7 bases. This CDR3 region has 15 residues. Germline V gives CDR1 SGHDT, CDR2 YYEEEE. V was clipped by 0 bases and J by 4 bases; unmatched bases: 5. In DNA, the CDR3 is TGTGCCAGCAGCTTGGCGGGGAGGGACCCAGATACGCAGTATTTT. It encodes CASSLAGRDPDTQYF.

J is TRBJ2-2 and V is TRBV7-6; D not certain. This CDR3 region has 13 residues. Germline V gene lookup returns CDR1 SGHVS and CDR2 FNYEAQ. V lost 3 bases to trimming and J lost 5 bases, with 7 bases between them. The CDR3 reads CASSFELTGELFF. CDR3 bases: TGTGCCAGCAGCTTCGAACTGACCGGGGAGCTGTTTTTT.

This clone is a singleton in its sample. The rearrangement uses TRBV10-3 and TRBJ1-1, with D tentatively TRBD1 (5 bases). This CDR3 comprises 12 residues. The V gene's germline CDR1 is ENHRY and CDR2 SYGVKD. Trimming removed 4 bases from V and 4 bases from J, with 7 bases in between. CDR3 residues: CAISAGATEAFF. The DNA for the CDR3 is TGTGCCATCAGTGCCGGGGCCACTGAAGCTTTCTTT.

The V gene is TRBV30, the J gene TRBJ1-2, with no clear D. The CDR3 runs to 13 residues. The germline V gene encodes CDR1 GTSNPN and CDR2 SVGIG (reference sequence). V gave up 5 bases and J gave up 4 bases, with 14 bases separating them. CDR3 sequence: CAWGAAGGYGYTF. CDR3 DNA: TGTGCCTGGGGAGCTGCGGGAGGCTATGGCTACACCTTC. Variable domain in full (rest from reference TRBV30 and TRBJ1-2): SQTIHQWPATLVQPVGSPLSLECTVEGTSNPNLYWYRQAAGRGLQLLFYSVGIGQISSEVPQNLSASRPQDRQFILSSKKLLLSDSGFYLCAWGAAGGYGYTFGSGTRLTVV.

CDR3 sequence reads: CASSGATGAFNYGYTF. CDR3 sequence (DNA): TGTGCCAGCAGTGGGGCCACAGGGGCCTTTAACTATGGCTACACCTTC. The J gene is TRBJ1-2, the V gene TRBV6-1, with TRBD1 matching 7 bases. Germline V gene sequence: CDR1 MNHNS, CDR2 SASEGT. This CDR3 is built from 16 residues. Trimming at V came to 4 bases and at J to 1 base, leaving 9 bases not matched to a gene.

V gene TRBV7-9 combines with J gene TRBJ1-1; a possible D gene is TRBD1 (5 bases). The CDR3 consists of 12 residues. V was clipped by 3 bases and J by 5 bases, with 7 bases between them. CDR1 and CDR2 (germline): SEHNR, FQNEAQ (reference sequence). CDR3 sequence (DNA): TGTGCCAGCAGCTTGGGGGTTACTGAAGCTTTCTTT. This translates into CASSLGVTEAFF.

The rearrangement joins TRBV5-5 to TRBJ1-4; D call uncertain. V was cut by 1 base and J by 7 bases, with 5 bases left in between. The CDR3 is 12 amino acids. CDR1 is SGHKS and CDR2 is YYEKEE in the germline V gene (reference sequence). The CDR3 is CASSLRREKLFF. In DNA form, the CDR3 reads TGTGCCAGCAGCTTGAGGCGTGAAAAACTGTTTTTT. Using reference TRBV5-5 and TRBJ1-4 for the parts outside the CDR3, the full variable domain is DAGVTQSPTHLIKTRGQQVTLRCSPISGHKSVSWYQQVLGQGPQFIFQYYEKEERGRGNFPDRFSARQFPNYSSELNVNALLLGDSALYLCASSLRREKLFFGSGTQLSVL.

This clone appeared a single time. The chain links TRBV11-3 to TRBJ1-4; the match to TRBD1 covers 7 bases. Germline V gives CDR1 SGHNT, CDR2 YENEEA. V was clipped by 6 bases and J by 4 bases; unmatched bases: 17. The CDR3 sequence is 18 residues long. CDR3 amino acids: CASRRGTAPNKLNEKLFF. Here the CDR3 DNA reads TGTGCCAGCAGACGCGGGACAGCCCCAAATAAGCTTAATGAAAAACTGTTTTTT.

The chain joins TRBV29-1 to TRBJ2-6; D gene uncertain. CDR3 length: 14 residues. V was clipped by 2 bases and J by 1 base, with 6 bases between them. CDR1 is SQVTM, CDR2 ANQGSEA, per germline. CDR3 residues: CSVEWESGANVLTF. The CDR3, as DNA: TGCAGCGTTGAATGGGAATCTGGGGCCAACGTCCTGACTTTC.

This clone was picked up one time. The gene calls are TRBV5-5 and TRBJ2-3; no clear D. Trimming removed 1 base at V and 4 bases at J, with 7 bases between. Germline V lookup: CDR1 SGHKS, CDR2 YYEKEE (reference sequence). The CDR3 spans 13 residues. CDR3 DNA: TGTGCCAGCAGCTTGATCAGATCAGATACGCAGTATTTT. Protein sequence: CASSLIRSDTQYF. Full variable domain (remainder filled in from reference TRBV5-5 and TRBJ2-3): DAGVTQSPTHLIKTRGQQVTLRCSPISGHKSVSWYQQVLGQGPQFIFQYYEKEERGRGNFPDRFSARQFPNYSSELNVNALLLGDSALYLCASSLIRSDTQYFGPGTRLTVL.

The chain recombines TRBV7-3 with TRBJ2-5; TRBD2 matches at 8 bases. V lost 5 bases to trimming and J lost 5 bases; unmatched junction nucleotides: 7. This CDR3 spans 14 amino acids. Germline V gives CDR1 SGHTA, CDR2 FQGTGA. This CDR3 is CASSPTGGVETQYF. In DNA form, the CDR3 reads TGTGCCAGCAGCCCGACGGGAGGGGTGGAGACCCAGTACTTC.

V and J are TRBV11-2 and TRBJ1-1; 12 nucleotides line up with TRBD1. The CDR3 contains 17 residues. Germline values: CDR1 SGHAT, CDR2 FQNNGV. The V and J ends lost 5 bases and 4 bases, in that order; junction bases with no gene match: 11. The CDR3 protein is CASSGRDRGQISTEAFF. The CDR3 region has the DNA TGTGCCAGCAGCGGGCGGGACAGGGGGCAGATTAGCACTGAAGCTTTCTTT.

The chain combines TRBV14 with TRBJ1-2, with D perhaps TRBD1 (6 bases). Trimming pared 3 bases from V and 3 bases from J, leaving 11 bases between. The CDR3 is made up of 14 amino acids. Germline V gene lookup returns CDR1 SGHDN and CDR2 FVKESK. The CDR3 protein is CASSQIRGHYGYTF. For the CDR3, the DNA is TGTGCCAGCAGCCAGATCAGGGGCCACTATGGCTACACCTTC.

The chain links TRBV9 to TRBJ2-5; D is undetermined. CDR3 size: 13 residues. V was clipped by 3 bases and J by 2 bases, with 8 bases between them. Per germline, CDR1 SGDLS and CDR2 YYNGEE. The DNA for the CDR3 is TGTGCCAGCAGCGCAAGTTGGCAAGAGACCCAGTACTTC. Amino acid sequence: CASSASWQETQYF.

The V gene is TRBV19, the J gene TRBJ1-2; D unresolved. Between the trimmed V and J ends, which lost 5 bases and 4 bases, there was a span of 20 bases. Germline CDR1 and CDR2: LNHDA and SQIVND (reference sequence). The CDR3 contains 16 residues. CDR3 sequence (DNA): TGTGCCAGTAGTTTCCCGGCTTCAGCTGAAGTCTATGGCTACACCTTC. Its translation: CASSFPASAEVYGYTF.

This chain uses TRBV3-1 (or the pseudogene TRBV3-2) with TRBJ1-1, with a tentative D call TRBD1 (5 bases). CDR3 length equals 14 residues. Trimming cost V 0 bases and J 6 bases, with 11 bases left between them. In germline, CDR1 is LGHDT, CDR2 YNNKEL (reference sequence). The CDR3 is CASSQDLRDAEAFF. The CDR3 DNA follows: TGTGCCAGCAGCCAAGATCTCAGGGACGCTGAAGCTTTCTTT.